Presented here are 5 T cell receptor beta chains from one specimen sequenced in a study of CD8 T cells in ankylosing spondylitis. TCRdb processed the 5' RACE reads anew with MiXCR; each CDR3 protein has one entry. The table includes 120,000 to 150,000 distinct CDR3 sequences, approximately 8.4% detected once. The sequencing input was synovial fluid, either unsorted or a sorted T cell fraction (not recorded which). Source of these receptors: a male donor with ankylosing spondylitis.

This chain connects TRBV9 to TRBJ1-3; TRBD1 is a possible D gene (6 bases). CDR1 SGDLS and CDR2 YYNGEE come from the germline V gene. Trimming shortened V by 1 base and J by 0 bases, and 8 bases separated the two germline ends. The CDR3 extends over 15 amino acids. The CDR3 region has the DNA TGTGCCAGCAGCGTACAGACAGGCTCTGGAAACACCATATATTTT. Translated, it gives CASSVQTGSGNTIYF.

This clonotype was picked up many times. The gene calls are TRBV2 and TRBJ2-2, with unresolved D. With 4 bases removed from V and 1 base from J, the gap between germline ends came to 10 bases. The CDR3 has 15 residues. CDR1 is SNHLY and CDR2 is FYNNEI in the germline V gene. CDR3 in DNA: TGTGCCAGCAGTGTTAATAGGCAGAACACCGGGGAGCTGTTTTTT. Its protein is CASSVNRQNTGELFF.

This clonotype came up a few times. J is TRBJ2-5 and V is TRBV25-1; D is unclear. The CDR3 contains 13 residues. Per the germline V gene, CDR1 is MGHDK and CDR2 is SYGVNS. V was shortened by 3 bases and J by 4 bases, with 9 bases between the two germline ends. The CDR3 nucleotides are TGTGCCAGCAGTGATGTAGCCCGAGAGACCCAGTACTTC. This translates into CASSDVARETQYF.

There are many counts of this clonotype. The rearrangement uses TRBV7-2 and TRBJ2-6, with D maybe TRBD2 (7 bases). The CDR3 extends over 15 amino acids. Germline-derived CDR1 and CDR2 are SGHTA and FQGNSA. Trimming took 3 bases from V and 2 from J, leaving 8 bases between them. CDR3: CASSLGGPGANVLTF. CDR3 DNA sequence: TGTGCCAGCAGCTTGGGGGGGCCTGGGGCCAACGTCCTGACTTTC.

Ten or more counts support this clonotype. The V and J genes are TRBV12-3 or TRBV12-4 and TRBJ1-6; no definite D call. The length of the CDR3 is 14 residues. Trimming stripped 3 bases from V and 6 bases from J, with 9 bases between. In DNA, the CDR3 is TGTGCCAGCAGTTTGGGCCAATTTAATTCACCCCTCCACTTT. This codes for CASSLGQFNSPLHF.